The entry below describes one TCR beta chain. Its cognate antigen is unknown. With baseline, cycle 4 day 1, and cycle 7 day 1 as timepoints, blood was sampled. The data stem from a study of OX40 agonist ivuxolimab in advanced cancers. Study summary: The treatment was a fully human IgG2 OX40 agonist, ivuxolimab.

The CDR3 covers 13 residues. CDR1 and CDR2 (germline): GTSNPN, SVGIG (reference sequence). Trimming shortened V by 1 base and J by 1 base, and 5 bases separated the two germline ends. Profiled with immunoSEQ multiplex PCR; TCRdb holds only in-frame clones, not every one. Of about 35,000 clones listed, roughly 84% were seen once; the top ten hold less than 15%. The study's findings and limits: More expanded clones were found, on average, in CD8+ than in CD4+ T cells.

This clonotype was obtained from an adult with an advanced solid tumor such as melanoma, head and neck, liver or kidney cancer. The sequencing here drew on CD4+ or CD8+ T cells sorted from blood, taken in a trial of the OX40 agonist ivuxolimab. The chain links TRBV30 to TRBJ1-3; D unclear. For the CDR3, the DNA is TGTGCCTGGAGTGGGGTTTCTGGAAACACCATATATTTT. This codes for CAWSGVSGNTIYF.